This T cell receptor (beta chain) is drawn from a study of monozygotic twins with inflammatory bowel disease. Study findings and constraints: No difference was seen in repertoire similarity between concordant and discordant twins, possibly from limited power.

Each donor had less than 3 ml of blood drawn. The unique tags termed UMIs, each holding a 6-nucleotide sample barcode, were added by means of template switching. Both the TCRalpha cDNA and the TCRbeta cDNA were taken through two nested PCRs, lasting around 15 and 10 cycles. One entry per CDR3 protein, without DNA, is what TCRdb gives after re-calling the 5' RACE reads. The sample includes roughly 150,000 distinct CDR3 sequences. The germline CDR1 and CDR2 sequences are GTSNPN and SVGIG (reference sequence). This CDR3 region has 12 residues. About this clonotype: Its specificity is unknown.

The sample comprised blood. The chain is built from TRBV30 and TRBJ1-2; the TCRdb D gene call, TRBD1, has no DNA to confirm it. This receptor was identified in a human donor with ulcerative colitis or Crohn's disease, or a healthy co-twin of an affected twin (not recorded which). CDR3 in amino acids: CAWSDGTAGYTF.